Listed below are T cell receptor beta chains from one sample, sequenced in a study of T cells in Graves' hyperthyroidism and ophthalmopathy. TCRdb redid the calling of the multiplex PCR reads with MiXCR, one entry per CDR3 protein. The table has some 760,000 distinct CDR3 sequences, about 14% seen once. The sequenced sample consisted of blood. Every receptor here comes from a woman aged 18 to 35 with Graves' hyperthyroidism. The CDR3 runs from the conserved cysteine through the conserved F or W. D genes are given only for firm matches. Size is stated for part of the rows, as once, few or many counts, or as a class when the clone is expanded.

13	TRBV20-1	few	TRBJ2-2	NA	CSARNGAAGELFF	TGCAGTGCTAGAAACGGGGCGGCCGGGGAGCTGTTTTTT
17	TRBV28	many	TRBJ1-1	NA	CASSSPSLTDMNTEAFF	TGTGCCAGCAGTTCCCCGAGTCTCACCGACATGAACACTGAAGCTTTCTTT
14	TRBV7-8	NA	TRBJ2-7	TRBD2	CASSFRGGTYEQYF	TGTGCCAGCAGCTTTCGGGGAGGGACCTACGAGCAGTACTTC
13	TRBV30	NA	TRBJ1-1	TRBD1	CALDRGQGTEAFF	TGTGCCTTGGACAGGGGGCAAGGCACTGAAGCTTTCTTT
14	TRBV28	many	TRBJ2-3	NA	CASREVRRTDTQYF	TGTGCCAGCAGGGAAGTAAGGCGCACAGATACGCAGTATTTT
14	TRBV11-2	few	TRBJ2-2	NA	CASRPGVRTGELFF	TGTGCCAGTAGACCAGGGGTGCGCACCGGGGAGCTGTTTTTT
13	TRBV6-1	many	TRBJ2-5	NA	CASSHATQETQYF	TGTGCCAGCAGCCACGCAACCCAAGAGACCCAGTACTTC
13	TRBV20-1	many	TRBJ1-5	NA	CSAVPGSNQPQHF	TGCAGTGCTGTCCCCGGTAGCAATCAGCCCCAGCATTTT
13	TRBV11-2	many	TRBJ1-2	NA	CASSRDRLRGYTF	TGTGCCAGCAGCCGTGACAGGCTGCGTGGCTACACCTTC
13	TRBV11-3	many	TRBJ2-7	TRBD1	CASRDRAGDEQYF	TGTGCCAGCAGGGACAGGGCGGGTGACGAGCAGTACTTC
17	TRBV9	many	TRBJ2-7	TRBD2	CASSVDFTSAKLYEQYF	TGTGCCAGCAGCGTCGACTTCACTAGCGCCAAGCTCTACGAGCAGTACTTC
14	TRBV18	many	TRBJ2-7	TRBD2	CASLSGLAGGEQYF	TGTGCCAGCTTATCGGGACTAGCGGGAGGCGAGCAGTACTTC
18	TRBV5-4	many	TRBJ2-1	TRBD1	CASSFGLRGGTGGNEQFF	TGTGCCAGCAGCTTCGGGCTCCGGGGAGGGACAGGGGGCAATGAGCAGTTCTTC
14	TRBV4-3	few	TRBJ1-1	NA	CASSQETGYTEAFF	TGCGCCAGCAGCCAGGAAACAGGGTACACTGAAGCTTTCTTT
14	TRBV7-9	many	TRBJ2-1	TRBD1	CASSPQDRVYEQFF	TGTGCCAGCAGCCCCCAGGACAGGGTCTATGAGCAGTTCTTC
13	TRBV6-1	NA	TRBJ1-3	NA	CASRGQAGNTIYF	TGTGCCAGCAGGGGACAAGCAGGAAACACCATATATTTT
15	TRBV11-3	many	TRBJ1-4	NA	CASSLREAGPEKLFF	TGTGCCAGCAGCTTGAGGGAAGCCGGACCCGAAAAACTGTTTTTT
15	TRBV20-1	few	TRBJ2-2	NA	CSARKVRASTGELFF	TGCAGTGCCCGGAAGGTGCGGGCCTCCACCGGGGAGCTGTTTTTT
15	TRBV7-9	NA	TRBJ1-5	NA	CASSSLTPGDQPQHF	TGTGCCAGCAGCTCCCTGACACCGGGGGATCAGCCCCAGCATTTT
12	TRBV9	few	TRBJ1-1	NA	CASSANDREAFF	TGTGCCAGCAGCGCCAACGACAGGGAAGCTTTCTTT
12	TRBV6-2/TRBV6-3	few	TRBJ1-2	NA	CASSGRVGGYTF	TGTGCCAGCAGTGGAAGGGTGGGTGGCTACACCTTC
16	TRBV9	few	TRBJ1-6	NA	CASSVEGRGGNSPLHF	TGTGCCAGCAGCGTAGAGGGACGCGGGGGAAATTCACCCCTCCACTTT
15	TRBV2	many	TRBJ2-1	TRBD2	CASRSGLAGRNEQFF	TGTGCCAGCAGATCCGGGCTAGCGGGACGCAATGAGCAGTTCTTC
16	TRBV4-3	many	TRBJ2-5	NA	CASSQVQLAAGETQYF	TGCGCCAGCAGCCAAGTTCAATTGGCGGCAGGAGAGACCCAGTACTTC
20	TRBV19	many	TRBJ2-3	TRBD2	CASSKTSGHRAGRGTDTQYF	TGTGCCAGTAGTAAGACCTCCGGACATAGAGCGGGAAGGGGCACAGATACGCAGTATTTT
15	TRBV6-1	many	TRBJ2-5	TRBD1	CASSFGGTGGATQYF	TGTGCCAGCAGTTTTGGGGGGACAGGGGGCGCGACCCAGTACTTC
16	TRBV10-2	NA	TRBJ2-5	TRBD2	CASTEMWKRGEETQYF	TGCGCCAGCACCGAAATGTGGAAACGGGGGGAAGAGACCCAGTACTTC
16	TRBV28	NA	TRBJ1-5	TRBD1	CASSAFRTGRNQPQHF	TGTGCCAGCAGTGCCTTCCGGACAGGTCGGAATCAGCCCCAGCATTTT
12	TRBV3-1	NA	TRBJ2-3	NA	CASSPGDRAQYF	TGTGCCAGCAGCCCCGGCGACCGGGCGCAGTATTTT